The source of this T cell receptor beta chain is a study of T cell responses to AZD1222 COVID-19 vaccine. Germline V gene data show CDR1 as MGHRA and CDR2 as YSYEKL. CDR3 size: 14 residues. The V and J ends lost 0 bases and 2 bases respectively, with 8 bases between them. The protocol was immunoSEQ multiplex PCR, while the TCRdb copy is restricted to in-frame clones and leaves out a portion. The sample lists about 170,000 clones; around nine tenths were seen once. V and J are TRBV4-1 and TRBJ2-7; the D is unclear. The sequence came from an adult who received the AZD1222 COVID-19 vaccine. The sequences come from peripheral blood, collected 28 days after the second AZD1222 dose. The CDR3, as DNA: TGCGCCAGCAGCCAAGATACCGTCACCTACGAGCAGTACTTC. The encoded protein is CASSQDTVTYEQYF.